Listed below are T cell receptor beta chains from one sample, sequenced in a study of blood T cell repertoires in COVID-19. TCRdb keeps only in-frame clones here, not all; method: immunoSEQ multiplex PCR. The sample gives about 74,000 clones, 70% to 90% of which show up once; around 35% is in the top ten. The sample consisted of peripheral blood. The receptors here all came from a man in his 70s with acute or convalescent COVID-19. CDR3s include the opening cysteine and the closing phenylalanine or tryptophan. Fields, in order: V gene, D gene, clone size, J gene, CDR3 DNA, CDR3 protein. A D gene is named only where the DNA matches it firmly. Expanded clones are given a class, and other clones once, few, many or no size at all.

v_call: TRBV18
d_call: -
clone_size: -
j_call: TRBJ1-1
cdr3_nt: TGTGCCAGCTCACCGGACAGTCGAGCTGAAGCTTTCTTT
cdr3_aa: CASSPDSRAEAFF

v_call: TRBV12-5
d_call: -
clone_size: -
j_call: TRBJ2-1
cdr3_nt: TGTGCTAGTGCCCTCCGGAAGGAGGGTGAGCAGTTCTTC
cdr3_aa: CASALRKEGEQFF

v_call: TRBV19
d_call: -
clone_size: -
j_call: TRBJ1-3
cdr3_nt: TGTGCCAGTGCACCAACACGCTCTGGAAACACCATATATTTT
cdr3_aa: CASAPTRSGNTIYF

v_call: TRBV27
d_call: -
clone_size: -
j_call: TRBJ2-1
cdr3_nt: TGTGCCAGCAGATCCTTGGAGGGTCTTTTCTACAATGAGCAGTTCTTC
cdr3_aa: CASRSLEGLFYNEQFF

v_call: TRBV19
d_call: TRBD2
clone_size: -
j_call: TRBJ2-1
cdr3_nt: TGTGCCAGTAGCAGGACTAGCGGGACCTTCTACAATGAGCAGTTCTTC
cdr3_aa: CASSRTSGTFYNEQFF

v_call: TRBV18
d_call: TRBD1
clone_size: -
j_call: TRBJ1-5
cdr3_nt: TGTGCCAGCTCACCCGACAGGGGTGATAGCAATCAGCCCCAGCATTTT
cdr3_aa: CASSPDRGDSNQPQHF

v_call: TRBV3-1/TRBV3-2
d_call: TRBD1
clone_size: -
j_call: TRBJ2-3
cdr3_nt: TGTGCCAGCAGCCAAGGAATGGCCGGGACAGGGCCTGTTTATTTT
cdr3_aa: CASSQGMAGTGPVYF

v_call: TRBV19
d_call: -
clone_size: -
j_call: TRBJ1-5
cdr3_nt: TGTGCCAGTAGTGCCAGCCGGGTTGGTCAGCCCCAGCATTTT
cdr3_aa: CASSASRVGQPQHF

v_call: TRBV9
d_call: -
clone_size: few
j_call: TRBJ1-5
cdr3_nt: TGTGCCAGCAGCGAGGGAGCTGGGCGGGAGATGGCCCAGCATTTT
cdr3_aa: CASSEGAGREMAQHF

v_call: TRBV7-9
d_call: TRBD2
clone_size: -
j_call: TRBJ2-7
cdr3_nt: TGTGCCAGCAGCTCAAGACTAGCTCGCAAGCACGAGCAGTACTTC
cdr3_aa: CASSSRLARKHEQYF

v_call: TRBV7-2
d_call: -
clone_size: -
j_call: TRBJ2-2
cdr3_nt: TGTGCCAGCAGCTTAGCGGGCTCTTACACCGGGGAGCTGTTTTTT
cdr3_aa: CASSLAGSYTGELFF

v_call: TRBV4-1
d_call: -
clone_size: -
j_call: TRBJ1-5
cdr3_nt: TGCGCCAGCAGCCAACCCGAGGGGGATCAGCCCCAGCATTTT
cdr3_aa: CASSQPEGDQPQHF

v_call: TRBV5-8
d_call: -
clone_size: -
j_call: TRBJ2-7
cdr3_nt: TGTGCCAGCAGCTTGGGCAGGGTGCGTTCCTACGAGCAGTACTTC
cdr3_aa: CASSLGRVRSYEQYF

v_call: TRBV3-1/TRBV3-2
d_call: TRBD2
clone_size: -
j_call: TRBJ2-3
cdr3_nt: TGTGCCAGCAGCCAAGAATTAGCGGGAGGGCCCGCAGATACGCAGTATTTT
cdr3_aa: CASSQELAGGPADTQYF

v_call: TRBV2
d_call: TRBD1
clone_size: -
j_call: TRBJ1-1
cdr3_nt: TGTGCCAGCAGTCGAGGGACAGGCTTGGGGAACACTGAAGCTTTCTTT
cdr3_aa: CASSRGTGLGNTEAFF

v_call: TRBV29-1
d_call: -
clone_size: -
j_call: TRBJ2-2
cdr3_nt: TGCAGCGTTGAAGTTTTTGGGACTGCGGGCACCGGGGAGCTGTTTTTT
cdr3_aa: CSVEVFGTAGTGELFF

v_call: TRBV5-1
d_call: -
clone_size: -
j_call: TRBJ2-4
cdr3_nt: TGCGCCAGCAGCTTGGCCATCGAGGTAGCCAAAAACATTCAGTACTTC
cdr3_aa: CASSLAIEVAKNIQYF

v_call: TRBV3-1/TRBV3-2
d_call: TRBD1
clone_size: -
j_call: TRBJ1-1
cdr3_nt: TGTGCCAGCGAACAGGGGGCCGGGGAAGCTTTCTTT
cdr3_aa: CASEQGAGEAFF

v_call: TRBV13
d_call: TRBD1
clone_size: -
j_call: TRBJ2-7
cdr3_nt: TGTGCCAGCAGACACGGACAGGGGACCTACGAGCAGTACTTC
cdr3_aa: CASRHGQGTYEQYF

v_call: TRBV11-3
d_call: -
clone_size: -
j_call: TRBJ2-2
cdr3_nt: TGTGCCAGCAGCTTAGGCGTGGAGTTAAACACCGGGGAGCTGTTTTTT
cdr3_aa: CASSLGVELNTGELFF

v_call: TRBV6-5
d_call: TRBD1
clone_size: -
j_call: TRBJ1-1
cdr3_nt: TGTGCCAGCAGTACGACAGGGGCTGAAGCTTTCTTT
cdr3_aa: CASSTTGAEAFF

v_call: TRBV19
d_call: TRBD1
clone_size: -
j_call: TRBJ2-5
cdr3_nt: TGTGCCAGTAGTAAGAAGACAGGGATGGGTGAAGAGACCCAGTACTTC
cdr3_aa: CASSKKTGMGEETQYF

v_call: TRBV29-1
d_call: TRBD2
clone_size: -
j_call: TRBJ2-5
cdr3_nt: TGCAGCGTTGGGGGTAAGGCTAGCGGGAGCCGCCAAGAGACCCAGTACTTC
cdr3_aa: CSVGGKASGSRQETQYF

v_call: TRBV5-1
d_call: -
clone_size: -
j_call: TRBJ1-5
cdr3_nt: TGCGCCAGCAGCTTGGCCCCGGGGGGAAAAGGTCAGCCCCAGCATTTT
cdr3_aa: CASSLAPGGKGQPQHF

v_call: TRBV6-4
d_call: -
clone_size: -
j_call: TRBJ2-2
cdr3_nt: TGTGCCAGCAGAAAACAGGGGAACACCGGGGAGCTGTTTTTT
cdr3_aa: CASRKQGNTGELFF

v_call: TRBV30
d_call: -
clone_size: -
j_call: TRBJ1-2
cdr3_nt: TGTGCCTGGATGGTCGGGGGATCTAACTATGGCTACACCTTC
cdr3_aa: CAWMVGGSNYGYTF

v_call: TRBV29-1
d_call: TRBD1
clone_size: -
j_call: TRBJ2-5
cdr3_nt: TGCAGCGTTGGAGGGACAGGGGGCGGGGAGACCCAGTACTTC
cdr3_aa: CSVGGTGGGETQYF

v_call: TRBV7-9
d_call: -
clone_size: -
j_call: TRBJ2-5
cdr3_nt: TGTGCCAGCAAGGAGAACCTGGAGACCCAGTACTTC
cdr3_aa: CASKENLETQYF

v_call: TRBV6-5
d_call: -
clone_size: -
j_call: TRBJ1-1
cdr3_nt: TGTGCCAGCAGTAGACAGGCGAGTCGTGGCACTGAAGCTTTCTTT
cdr3_aa: CASSRQASRGTEAFF

v_call: TRBV5-5
d_call: TRBD2
clone_size: -
j_call: TRBJ2-2
cdr3_nt: TGTGCCAGCAGCTCCGGACTAGCGGGGAACACCGGGGAGCTGTTTTTT
cdr3_aa: CASSSGLAGNTGELFF

v_call: TRBV24-1
d_call: TRBD1
clone_size: -
j_call: TRBJ1-5
cdr3_nt: TGTGCCACCAGTGACCGACAGGGAAGAGGCAATCAGCCCCAGCATTTT
cdr3_aa: CATSDRQGRGNQPQHF

v_call: TRBV19
d_call: -
clone_size: -
j_call: TRBJ2-3
cdr3_nt: TGTGCCAGTAGTAGGGGCCTAGATACGCAGTATTTT
cdr3_aa: CASSRGLDTQYF

v_call: TRBV6-1
d_call: -
clone_size: -
j_call: TRBJ1-1
cdr3_nt: TGTGCCAGCAGTGACAGGGTTGGAATGGCTGAAGCTTTCTTT
cdr3_aa: CASSDRVGMAEAFF

v_call: TRBV7-2
d_call: -
clone_size: -
j_call: TRBJ2-1
cdr3_nt: TGTGCCAGCAGCTTAGGGAGGGCCCTATCCTACAATGAGCAGTTCTTC
cdr3_aa: CASSLGRALSYNEQFF

v_call: TRBV18
d_call: -
clone_size: -
j_call: TRBJ2-7
cdr3_nt: TGTGCCAGCTCACCACCGGGGCGCGAGCAGTACTTC
cdr3_aa: CASSPPGREQYF

v_call: TRBV7-2
d_call: TRBD2
clone_size: once
j_call: TRBJ2-3
cdr3_nt: TGTGCCAGCAGTCGTGCACCTAGCGGGAAACGCACAGATACGCAGTATTTT
cdr3_aa: CASSRAPSGKRTDTQYF

v_call: TRBV18
d_call: -
clone_size: -
j_call: TRBJ1-1
cdr3_nt: TGTGCCAGCTCTCCTCAGGGAAACACTGAAGCTTTCTTT
cdr3_aa: CASSPQGNTEAFF

v_call: TRBV28
d_call: -
clone_size: -
j_call: TRBJ2-7
cdr3_nt: TGTGCCAGCAGTTTGGAACAGGGAGTTGGGGCCTACGAGCAGTACTTC
cdr3_aa: CASSLEQGVGAYEQYF

v_call: TRBV7-3
d_call: -
clone_size: -
j_call: TRBJ2-2
cdr3_nt: TGTGCCAGCAGCTTAACCAGGCCTCTCAGCACCGGGGAGCTGTTTTTT
cdr3_aa: CASSLTRPLSTGELFF

v_call: TRBV5-1
d_call: -
clone_size: -
j_call: TRBJ1-5
cdr3_nt: TGCGCCAGCAGCTTGGCCGGGTCCAGTGTCGGGCCCCAGCATTTT
cdr3_aa: CASSLAGSSVGPQHF

v_call: TRBV7-9
d_call: -
clone_size: many
j_call: TRBJ2-3
cdr3_nt: TGTGCCAGCAGCTACACAGGAGCCACTAGCACAGATACGCAGTATTTT
cdr3_aa: CASSYTGATSTDTQYF

v_call: TRBV19
d_call: TRBD1
clone_size: -
j_call: TRBJ2-5
cdr3_nt: TGTGCCACTTCGAGGGGGCGCATGGAGACCCAGTACTTC
cdr3_aa: CATSRGRMETQYF

v_call: TRBV7-7
d_call: -
clone_size: -
j_call: TRBJ2-1
cdr3_nt: TGTGCTAGCAGCCCCGGGCGGGGCTCCTACAATGAGCAGTTCTTC
cdr3_aa: CASSPGRGSYNEQFF

v_call: TRBV4-3
d_call: TRBD2
clone_size: -
j_call: TRBJ2-7
cdr3_nt: TGCGCCAGCAGCCAAGATCGGGGGGGAGGCGAGCAGTACTTC
cdr3_aa: CASSQDRGGGEQYF

v_call: TRBV7-2
d_call: TRBD2
clone_size: few
j_call: TRBJ2-2
cdr3_nt: TGTGCCAGCAACCAGGGAGGGAGCACCGGGGAGCTGTTTTTT
cdr3_aa: CASNQGGSTGELFF

v_call: TRBV6-5
d_call: TRBD1
clone_size: once
j_call: TRBJ1-1
cdr3_nt: TGTGCCAGCAGTCCCCAGACAGGGGCGAACGTGGCTTTCTTT
cdr3_aa: CASSPQTGANVAFF

v_call: TRBV28
d_call: TRBD1
clone_size: -
j_call: TRBJ1-6
cdr3_nt: TGTGCCAGCGTCACAGGGGGTAGGAATTCACCCCTCCACTTT
cdr3_aa: CASVTGGRNSPLHF

v_call: TRBV11-2
d_call: TRBD2
clone_size: -
j_call: TRBJ2-1
cdr3_nt: TGTGCCAGCAGTCGAAGCGGGGTGACTTTCAATGAGCAGTTCTTC
cdr3_aa: CASSRSGVTFNEQFF

v_call: TRBV11-2
d_call: -
clone_size: -
j_call: TRBJ2-1
cdr3_nt: TGTGCCAGCAGCCCGTCCGGGTCAGGGTCAAGGGGTGAGCAGTTCTTC
cdr3_aa: CASSPSGSGSRGEQFF

v_call: TRBV19
d_call: TRBD2
clone_size: -
j_call: TRBJ2-7
cdr3_nt: TGTGCCAGTAGTATAGGCGGACTAGCGGGAGAGTCGCAGTACTTC
cdr3_aa: CASSIGGLAGESQYF

v_call: TRBV29-1
d_call: -
clone_size: -
j_call: TRBJ2-1
cdr3_nt: TGCAGCGTTTCCAACGACAGCCACAATGAGCAGTTCTTC
cdr3_aa: CSVSNDSHNEQFF